This T cell receptor beta chain was documented in a study of T cell responses to AZD1222 COVID-19 vaccine. This clone was picked up one time. Using immunoSEQ multiplex PCR, the repertoire was profiled, and TCRdb retains in-frame clones only, with some absent. The data contain 140,000 to 150,000 clones, about 92% of them singletons. The CDR3 has 20 residues. This chain uses TRBV21-1 with TRBJ1-5; TRBD1 was called by the table and not checked on the DNA. TRBV21-1 is annotated as a pseudogene. This material consisted of peripheral blood, taken on day 0 of AZD1222 vaccination. The origin of this receptor is an adult in good health. CDR3 amino acids: CASSKGTGTGTQGGNQPQHF. In DNA form, the CDR3 reads TGTGCCAGCAGCAAAGGAACCGGGACAGGGACCCAGGGGGGCAATCAGCCCCAGCATTTT.